These T cell receptor beta chains were read from a single sample in a study of cytomegalovirus exposure and HLA in healthy donors. Using immunoSEQ multiplex PCR, the repertoire was profiled, and TCRdb retains in-frame clones only, with some absent. The table has approximately 160,000 clones, 82% seen once. The sequenced sample was PBMCs. These receptor sequences come from a girl aged 2 to 10 in good health and CMV-seropositive. Both conserved end residues are part of each CDR3. D genes are given only for firm matches. Only part of the rows carry a size: once, few, many, or a class if the clone is expanded.

DNA	CDR3	size	D	J	length	V
TGCGCCAGCAGCCCCAGGGTAGTTGAAACTGAAGCTTTCTTT	CASSPRVVETEAFF	-	-	TRBJ1-1	14	TRBV4-1
TGTGCCTGGAACCTGAGGGGGAATTCACCCCTCCACTTT	CAWNLRGNSPLHF	once	-	TRBJ1-6	13	TRBV30
TGCGCCAGCAGCTCGCTGCTTGGGGGACAGCGCTCGGAGCAGTACTTC	CASSSLLGGQRSEQYF	-	TRBD1	TRBJ2-7	16	TRBV5-1
TGTGCCTGGAGTCTGGGACAGCAAGAGACCCAGTACTTC	CAWSLGQQETQYF	few	TRBD1	TRBJ2-5	13	TRBV30
TGTGCCAGCAGCACCTCATGGGAAGACTACACTACCTACGAGCAGTACTTC	CASSTSWEDYTTYEQYF	-	-	TRBJ2-7	17	TRBV9
TGCGCCAGCAGCTTGGGGGCAGGGCCGGACGGGACCCAGTACTTC	CASSLGAGPDGTQYF	-	-	TRBJ2-5	15	TRBV5-1
TGTGCCAGCAGTTCTATCAGGTGGACTGAAGCTTTCTTT	CASSSIRWTEAFF	-	-	TRBJ1-1	13	TRBV2
TGTGCCAGCAGGAGGTCAGGGCTACAAGAGACCCAGTACTTC	CASRRSGLQETQYF	-	-	TRBJ2-5	14	TRBV2
TGCGCCAGCAGCCTATCGTCGGGGGATACGCAGTATTTT	CASSLSSGDTQYF	-	-	TRBJ2-3	13	TRBV5-1
TGTGCCTGGAGGCAAGGCGGAGGGCATGAGCAGTTCTTC	CAWRQGGGHEQFF	few	-	TRBJ2-1	13	TRBV30
TGCGCCAGCACCGAACGGGACTCCTCCTACAATGAGCAGTTCTTC	CASTERDSSYNEQFF	-	-	TRBJ2-1	15	TRBV4-1
TGTGCCAGATTCTTAGCAGGGAACGGGCCTGCCTACGAGCAGTACTTC	CARFLAGNGPAYEQYF	-	-	TRBJ2-7	16	TRBV27
TGTGCCAGCAGCTTTCCCGGACTAGCGCAAGAGCCTTACAATGAGCAGTTCTTC	CASSFPGLAQEPYNEQFF	few	TRBD2	TRBJ2-1	18	TRBV7-3
TGTGCCAGCAGCCAACTAGCGGGAGGTACAGATACGCAGTATTTT	CASSQLAGGTDTQYF	-	TRBD2	TRBJ2-3	15	TRBV7-9
TGTGCCAGCAGTGAAGCAGGACAGAGCACAGATACGCAGTATTTT	CASSEAGQSTDTQYF	-	-	TRBJ2-3	15	TRBV6-1
TGTGCCAGCAGCCCCTCCCCTTTGAGCTCCTACGAGCAGTACTTC	CASSPSPLSSYEQYF	once	-	TRBJ2-7	15	TRBV9
TGTGCCAGCAGTTTAAGGGGGCGTACGCAGTATTTT	CASSLRGRTQYF	-	TRBD1	TRBJ2-3	12	TRBV28